Presented here are 22 T cell receptor beta chains from one specimen sequenced in a study of T cell clonality in common variable immunodeficiency (dated by TCRdb to the mid-2010s). Paper-wide results and their limitations: Fewer deletions and N-nucleotide insertions were reportedly observed in CVID TCRbeta sequences, and highly modified clones with 13 or more V deletions were reportedly absent from CVID TCRbeta sequences.

The antigens for these receptors are not known. The method was the immunoSEQ multiplex PCR assay. TCRdb took this table from immuneACCESS and kept in-frame rearrangements with V and J called. Such tables lack part of the clones; where checked against another copy, unresolved V genes explain under half of the gap, and the rest is unexplained. Here the sample lists about 25,000 clones, none seen once only. 3.5% to 4.5% of the sample rests with the top ten. Sequencing was done on a sample of peripheral blood mononuclear cells. The receptors derive from a human donor with common variable immunodeficiency.

With regard to this clone: The read finishes 3 residues shy of the CDR3 end, and the germline J gene is used to complete it. This sequence joins TRBV19 and TRBJ1-4; D is unresolved. CDR3 size: 14 residues. Germline loops: CDR1 LNHDA, CDR2 SQIVND (reference sequence). V was shortened by 5 bases and J by 8 bases, with 15 bases between the two germline ends. The CDR3 reads CASSDPGSREKLFF. The sequenced part of the CDR3 DNA is TGTGCCAGTAGTGACCCCGGCTCCAGGGAAAAA. The variable domain in full, with the rest retrieved from reference TRBV19 and TRBJ1-4, is DGGITQSPKYLFRKEGQNVTLSCEQNLNHDAMYWYRQDPGQGLRLIYYSQIVNDFQKGDIAEGYSVSREKKESFPLTVTSAQKNPTAFYLCASSDPGSREKLFFGSGTQLSVL.

As to this clone: The read ends 3 residues before the CDR3 terminus; that terminus is restored from the germline J gene. This chain uses TRBV7-7 with TRBJ2-5, with TRBD2 as a possible D gene (5 bases). Trimming took 1 base from V and 5 from J, leaving 14 bases between them. Germline values: CDR1 SSHAT, CDR2 FNYEAQ (reference sequence). The CDR3 has 15 amino acids. Partial CDR3 DNA: TGTGCCAGCAGCTTAGTATTCGGGGTTATGGAGACC. Translated: CASSLVFGVMET. The full CDR3 reads CASSLVFGVMETQYF.

On this clone itself: The CDR3 is cut off 3 residues early in the read; its end comes from the germline J gene. This chain uses TRBV7-7 with TRBJ2-5; 9 bases map to TRBD2. This CDR3 has 16 amino acids. The germline CDR1 and CDR2 sequences are SSHAT and FNYEAQ (reference sequence). J lost 5 bases, V lost 3 bases, and 10 bases had no gene match. The CDR3 loop reads CASSFGLAGSRETQYF. Incomplete CDR3 DNA: TGTGCCAGCAGCTTTGGCCTAGCGGGGAGCCGGGAGACC.

This clone was counted many times. The read halts 3 residues ahead of the CDR3 end, with the missing end drawn from the germline J gene. The chain carries TRBV5-1 and TRBJ1-1, with 7 bases lining up with TRBD1. Germline CDR1 reads SGHRS; CDR2 reads YFSETQ. After removal of 3 bases from V and 4 bases from J, the junction contained 3 bases not matched to a gene. This CDR3 region has 13 residues. CDR3 sequence reads: CASSSGQATEAFF. CDR3 DNA, as far as it was read: TGCGCCAGCAGCTCCGGACAGGCCACTGAA.

This clone has just a few counts. The read ends 3 residues shy of where the CDR3 ends; the end is completed using the germline J gene. The chain is built from TRBV5-1 and TRBJ2-5; 9 bases agree with TRBD2. V lost 0 bases, J lost 4 bases, and 10 bases stayed unmatched. This CDR3 is built from 17 residues. Germline-derived CDR1 and CDR2 are SGHRS and YFSETQ. CDR3 DNA, as far as it was read: TGCGCCAGCAGCTTGGCTGATTATAGCGGGAGCGGAGAGACC. Amino acid sequence: CASSLADYSGSGET. The whole CDR3 is CASSLADYSGSGETQYF.

Concerning this clone: The missing CDR3 end, 3 residues past where the read stops, is filled in from the germline J gene. This rearrangement joins TRBV7-2 to TRBJ2-1; TRBD2 matches 8 bases. The CDR3 is made up of 15 amino acids. The V and J ends lost 1 base and 4 bases, in that order; junction bases with no gene match: 3. Germline V gene data show CDR1 as SGHTA and CDR2 as FQGNSA. CDR3 DNA, as far as it was read: TGTGCCAGCAGCTTAGTCGCGGGAGGATACAATGAG. Its protein product is CASSLVAGGYNE. The complete CDR3 reads CASSLVAGGYNEQFF.

Only a few counts were recorded for this clone. The CDR3 is cut off 3 residues early in the read; its end comes from the germline J gene. The chain combines TRBV7-6 with TRBJ1-2; 11 bases map to TRBD1. This CDR3 contains 15 residues. V was clipped by 6 bases and J by 6 bases; unmatched bases: 9. In germline, CDR1 is SGHVS, CDR2 FNYEAQ. CDR3 residues: CASSPRTGGDNGYTF. The CDR3 bases that were read are TGTGCCAGCAGTCCCCGGACAGGGGGCGATAATGGC.

This clone came up many times. The read ends 3 residues before the CDR3 terminus; that terminus is restored from the germline J gene. V usage is TRBV20-1 and J usage is TRBJ2-4; D perhaps matches TRBD2 (6 bases). V was shortened by 6 bases and J by 7 bases, with 13 bases between the two germline ends. Germline loops: CDR1 DFQATT, CDR2 SNEGSKA (reference sequence). The CDR3 spans 12 residues. CDR3 loop: CSAVTRVNIQYF. The part of the CDR3 DNA that was read is TGCAGTGCCGTGACTAGAGTCAACATT.

There are many counts of this clone. The read terminates 3 residues before the CDR3 end, so the remaining end is supplied by the germline J gene. This chain links TRBV5-4 with TRBJ1-2; TRBD1 is a possible D gene (5 bases). CDR1 is SGHNT and CDR2 is YYREEE in the germline V gene (reference sequence). Trimming took 4 bases from V and 5 from J, leaving 18 bases between them. The length of the CDR3 is 15 residues. CDR3 protein: CASSPQLGVGYGYTF. Partial CDR3 DNA: TGTGCCAGCAGCCCCCAGTTAGGGGTGGGGTATGGC. The full variable domain, with the rest looked up from reference TRBV5-4 and TRBJ1-2, is ETGVTQSPTHLIKTRGQQVTLRCSSQSGHNTVSWYQQALGQGPQFIFQYYREEENGRGNFPPRFSGLQFPNYSSELNVNALELDDSALYLCASSPQLGVGYGYTFGSGTRLTVV.

This clone has just a few counts. The read stops 3 residues short of the end of the CDR3; the missing end is completed from the germline J gene. J is TRBJ2-7 and V is TRBV6-1; D is undetermined. The germline gives CDR1 MNHNS, CDR2 SASEGT. Trimming left V 3 bases short and J 3 bases short, with 3 bases between. The CDR3 runs to 11 residues. CDR3 in amino acids: CASSDFYEQYF. The sequenced CDR3 bases are TGTGCCAGCAGTGACTTCTACGAG.

This clone was counted only a few times. The CDR3 goes on 3 residues after the read ends, and that part is filled in from the germline J gene. This chain joins TRBV19 and TRBJ2-7; 12 positions agree with TRBD2. V gave up 6 bases and J gave up 5 bases; unmatched junction bases: 14. Germline V CDR1 and CDR2: LNHDA, SQIVND (reference sequence). This CDR3 has 17 residues. The CDR3: CASSDLRTSGMNHEQYF. CDR3 DNA (partial): TGTGCCAGTAGCGACCTAAGGACTAGCGGGATGAACCACGAG.

This clone was seen a handful of times. The CDR3 end falls 3 residues outside the read, so it is completed with the germline J gene. The chain has TRBV7-3 and TRBJ2-3, with D maybe TRBD1 (6 bases). The CDR3 extends over 16 amino acids. Germline V gene data show CDR1 as SGHTA and CDR2 as FQGTGA. V gave up 5 bases and J gave up 0 bases, with 15 bases separating them. The sequenced CDR3 bases are TGTGCCAGCAGCCCCAGGGGATACTCTAGCACAGATACG. It yields the protein CASSPRGYSSTDT. The complete CDR3 sequence is CASSPRGYSSTDTQYF.

Remarks on this clone: Coverage ceases 3 residues before the CDR3 finishes, and the germline J gene fills in the end. The J gene is TRBJ2-3, the V gene TRBV6-1; D uncertain. From germline, CDR1 is MNHNS and CDR2 SASEGT. The germline V and J ends were trimmed by 0 bases and 2 bases, with 12 bases remaining between them. CDR3 size: 16 residues. The CDR3 reads CASSEARAVSTDTQYF. CDR3 bases read: TGTGCCAGCAGTGAAGCGCGTGCGGTATCCACAGATACG.

This clone was seen at least ten times. The read halts 3 residues ahead of the CDR3 end, with the missing end drawn from the germline J gene. The chain has TRBV7-9 and TRBJ2-7; TRBD2 matches at 8 bases. The CDR3 runs 13 residues. V was pared by 5 bases and J by 6 bases, with 6 bases of the junction left unmatched. Germline V gives CDR1 SEHNR, CDR2 FQNEAQ (reference sequence). The CDR3 sequence is CASSLGGTSEQYF. Incomplete CDR3 DNA: TGTGCCAGCAGCCTAGGCGGGACTAGCGAG.

A few counts support this clone. Read sequence stops 3 residues before the CDR3 end, and the germline J gene provides the missing end. The V and J genes are TRBV7-3 and TRBJ2-5; 14 bases agree with TRBD2. V shed 5 bases, J shed 7 bases, and the junction held 3 bases outside the gene matches. CDR3 length: 14 amino acids. Germline CDR1 reads SGHTA; CDR2 reads FQGTGA. The CDR3 protein is CASSQGLAGGTQYF. The DNA read from the CDR3 is TGTGCCAGCAGCCAAGGACTAGCGGGAGGGACC.

This clone has ten or more counts. From the germline J gene comes the end of the CDR3, since the read stops 3 residues before it. V is TRBV28 and J is TRBJ1-5; 7 bases map to TRBD1. Germline loops: CDR1 MDHEN, CDR2 SYDVKM. V shed 6 bases and J 7 bases; nucleotides not matched to a gene: 12. The CDR3 length is 15 residues. CDR3 loop: CASRTSDRVGQPQHF. Partial CDR3 DNA: TGTGCCAGCAGAACCTCTGACAGGGTAGGCCAGCCC.

This clone was counted only a few times. The read terminates 3 residues ahead of where the CDR3 ends, so the germline J gene completes it. The rearrangement joins TRBV2 to TRBJ1-1; D call uncertain. Trimming removed 6 bases at V and 2 bases at J, with 4 bases between. Germline CDR1 reads SNHLY; CDR2 reads FYNNEI. The CDR3 sequence is 11 residues long. The CDR3: CASSQNTEAFF. CDR3 bases read: TGTGCCAGCAGCCAAAACACTGAA.

This clone has ten or more counts. The CDR3 goes on 3 residues after the read ends, and that part is filled in from the germline J gene. The same CDR3 can be traced to other DNA sequences in this sample. The chain has TRBV30 and TRBJ2-1; D perhaps matches TRBD2 (6 bases). The CDR3 runs 16 residues. Germline loops: CDR1 GTSNPN, CDR2 SVGIG (reference sequence). V was cut by 0 bases and J by 1 base, with 13 bases left in between. CDR3 loop: CAWSVRRARSYNEQFF. The sequenced part of the CDR3 DNA is TGTGCCTGGAGTGTACGGAGGGCCCGGTCCTACAATGAG.

Concerning this clone itself: The read falls 3 residues short of the CDR3 end, and the missing part is taken from the germline J gene. The rearrangement joins TRBV18 to TRBJ2-5; D call uncertain. Per the germline V gene, CDR1 is KGHSH and CDR2 is LQKENI. V lost 3 bases, J lost 5 bases, and 7 bases lay in between. CDR3 length: 12 residues. The CDR3 region is CASSPQLETQYF. The CDR3 bases that were read are TGTGCCAGCTCACCTCAATTGGAGACC.

This clone was observed a few times. The DNA ends 3 residues before the CDR3 does, and the rest of the CDR3 is filled in from the germline J gene. This chain uses TRBV5-1 with TRBJ2-1, with 10 nucleotides matching TRBD1. The junction had 7 bases not matched to a gene; V was cut back by 4 bases and J by 9 bases. Germline-derived CDR1 and CDR2 are SGHRS and YFSETQ. The CDR3 sequence is 14 residues long. CDR3 amino acids: CASSRTDRGVEQFF. Incomplete CDR3 DNA: TGCGCCAGCAGCCGAACGGACAGGGGGGTTGAG.

With regard to this clone: The CDR3 end lies 3 residues beyond the end of the read and is filled in from the germline J gene. The chain has TRBV19 and TRBJ1-3, with D perhaps matching TRBD1 (6 bases). From germline, CDR1 is LNHDA and CDR2 SQIVND (reference sequence). CDR3 length: 15 residues. The V end lost 9 bases, the J end lost 0 bases, and 15 bases lay between the germline ends. The DNA read from the CDR3 is TGTGCCAGGCGGGACATTACCTTCTCTGGAAACACC. Protein: CARRDITFSGNT. The full CDR3 reads CARRDITFSGNTIYF.

Remarks on this clone: The read ends 3 residues before the CDR3 terminus; that terminus is restored from the germline J gene. The rearrangement joins TRBV5-1 to TRBJ2-3, with TRBD2 identical over 9 bases. The CDR3 has 16 amino acids. V shed 0 bases and J 3 bases; nucleotides not matched to a gene: 5. Germline V gene sequence: CDR1 SGHRS, CDR2 YFSETQ. The CDR3 sequence is CASSLAGTSRTDTQYF. The CDR3 DNA, read in part, is TGCGCCAGCAGCTTGGCCGGGACTAGCAGAACAGATACG.